This TCR beta chain was identified during a study of human thymus T cells. Findings of the study overall: Thymic as well as blood repertoires seemed to favor certain V and J genes unevenly. Unrelated people showed highly overlapping thymic repertoires, related research reported.

The source of the thymus tissue was resections taken during corrective heart surgery. Donor material was obtained from healthy Finnish infants undergoing corrective surgery for congenital heart defects. A remark on this clone: Its antigen is not identified.

Libraries were prepared by immunoSEQ multiplex PCR; TCRdb keeps only in-frame clonotypes and omits some of them. The sample holds some 120,000 clones, about 93% seen once. Sequencing input: thymus tissue. This clonotype originated in a boy under two years old with a congenital heart defect but otherwise immunologically healthy.

CDR3 protein: CASSQGGSGAAQYF. The CDR3 nucleotides read TGTGCCAGCAGCCAAGGAGGTTCGGGGGCCGCGCAGTATTTT. The chain links TRBV4-2 to TRBJ2-3; perhaps D is TRBD1 or TRBD2 (6 bases each). Trimming shortened V by 1 base and J by 10 bases, and 15 bases separated the two germline ends. This CDR3 has 14 amino acids. Germline-derived CDR1 and CDR2 are LGHNA and YNFKEQ.